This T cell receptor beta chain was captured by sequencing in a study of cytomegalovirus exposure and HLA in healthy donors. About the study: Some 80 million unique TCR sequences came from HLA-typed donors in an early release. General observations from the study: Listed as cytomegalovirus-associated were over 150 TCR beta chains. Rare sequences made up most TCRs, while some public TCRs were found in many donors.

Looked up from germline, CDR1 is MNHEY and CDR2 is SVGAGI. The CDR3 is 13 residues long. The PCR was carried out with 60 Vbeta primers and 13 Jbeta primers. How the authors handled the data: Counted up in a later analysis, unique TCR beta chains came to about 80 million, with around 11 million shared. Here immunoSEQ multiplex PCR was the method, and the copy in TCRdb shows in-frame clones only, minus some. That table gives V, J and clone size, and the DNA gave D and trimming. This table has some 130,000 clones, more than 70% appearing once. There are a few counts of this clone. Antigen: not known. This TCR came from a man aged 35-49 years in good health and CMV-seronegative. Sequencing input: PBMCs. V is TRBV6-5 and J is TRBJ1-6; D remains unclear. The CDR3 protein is CASSAVPNSPLHF. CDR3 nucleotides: TGTGCTTCCTCGGCGGTCCCTAATTCACCCCTCCACTTT.